This entry is about one T cell receptor beta chain. The data belong to a study of blood T cells in healthy people across ages. This CDR3 contains 16 residues. Germline loops: CDR1 MNHEY, CDR2 SMNVEV (reference sequence). The J segment lost 5 bases and the V segment lost 3 bases, leaving 11 bases of the junction unmatched. Extracted total RNA amounted to at least 5.5 micrograms for each sample. A J-beta primer mix and a sample-barcoded 5' primer were used in a second PCR of about 7 to 12 cycles. No fewer than 3 million CDR3-containing paired-end reads came from each sample. TCRdb itself ran the 5' RACE reads through MiXCR, one entry per CDR3 protein. This sample yields over a million distinct CDR3 sequences, of which approximately 25% are seen a single time; less than 0.75% belongs to the top ten. The sample was also linked to a second study, of T cells of mothers and their children. That work adds: Donors comprised three healthy Caucasian mothers plus their six children. Unrelated mother-child pairs always had slightly, but never significantly, lower normalized overlap than related pairs.

Sequencing input: blood. The TCR was taken from a girl aged 2 to 10 in good health. The chain couples TRBV27 to TRBJ2-5; 8 bases match TRBD2. DNA for the CDR3: TGTGCCAGCAGTTTTGAGGTCGTGCGGGGGGAGGAGACCCAGTACTTC. Translation: CASSFEVVRGEETQYF.